Following are 16 T cell receptor beta chains from one sample sequenced in a study of T cells in women clearing cervical HPV infection. Produced via immunoSEQ multiplex PCR; TCRdb's table is partial and in-frame only. This repertoire includes roughly 40,000 clones. The sample comprised blood buffy coat. The receptors come from a woman aged 18 to 75 with a cervical HPV16 infection that either progressed to CIN3+ or cleared (not recorded which).

A remark on this clone: The CDR3 end is not reached by the read, which stops 3 residues before it; the germline J gene fills it in. The V gene is TRBV5-1, the J gene TRBJ1-6; 7 bases align to TRBD1. The CDR3 extends over 15 amino acids. Germline CDR1 reads SGHRS; CDR2 reads YFSETQ. After removal of 5 bases from V and 5 bases from J, the junction contained 7 bases not matched to a gene. The CDR3 bases that were read are TGCGCCAGCAGTACGGGGACAGTAAATAATTCACCC. This sequence encodes CASSTGTVNNSP. The entire CDR3 is CASSTGTVNNSPLHF.

In regard to this clone: The read halts 3 residues ahead of the CDR3 end, with the missing end drawn from the germline J gene. This CDR3 is also generated by other DNA sequences in the sample. V is TRBV29-1 and J is TRBJ1-3; 7 nucleotides line up with TRBD1. V shed 4 bases and J 4 bases; nucleotides not matched to a gene: 4. Germline V gene data show CDR1 as SQVTM and CDR2 as ANQGSEA. The CDR3 runs 13 residues. The part of the CDR3 DNA that was read is TGCAGCGTTGTGAGGGGGCCGGGAAACACC. Its protein product is CSVVRGPGNT. The CDR3 in full is CSVVRGPGNTIYF. The full variable domain, in which reference TRBV29-1 and TRBJ1-3 provide the parts outside the CDR3, is SAVISQKPSRDICQRGTSLTIQCQVDSQVTMMFWYRQQPGQSLTLIATANQGSEATYESGFVIDKFPISRPNLTFSTLTVSNMSPEDSSIYLCSVVRGPGNTIYFGEGSWLTVV.

The CDR3 bases that were read are TGTGCCAGCAGCTTAAAGGGGAATGAG. It specifies CASSLKGNE. The full-length CDR3 reads as CASSLKGNEQFF. The gene calls are TRBV7-9 and TRBJ2-1; possible D gene TRBD1, 5 bases. The read ends 3 residues early relative to the CDR3; the germline J gene fills the gap. Germline loops: CDR1 SEHNR, CDR2 FQNEAQ (reference sequence). The CDR3 extends over 12 amino acids. V dropped 2 bases and J dropped 7 bases, with 6 bases sitting between them.

As concerns this clone: The CDR3 extends 3 residues past the end of the read, so its final part is completed from the germline J gene. V gene TRBV5-6 combines with J gene TRBJ2-7; D may be TRBD2 (5 bases). The ends were cut back, 3 bases at V and 1 base at J, with 11 bases in the middle. This CDR3 has 14 residues. Germline V lookup: CDR1 SGHDT, CDR2 YYEEEE. The covered CDR3 bases are TGTGCCAGCAGCTCCGTTACTAGATCCTACGAG. This gives the protein CASSSVTRSYE. The full CDR3 protein is CASSSVTRSYEQYF.

A word on this clone: The observed sequence ends 3 residues before the CDR3 terminus, with the missing tail filled in from the germline J gene. The genes are TRBV18 and TRBJ1-2; the D is unclear. In germline, CDR1 is KGHSH, CDR2 LQKENI. Trimming left V 0 bases short and J 0 bases short, with 11 bases between. CDR3 length: 16 amino acids. CDR3 in amino acids: CASSPPNQEPNYGYTF. The part of the CDR3 DNA that was read is TGTGCCAGCTCACCACCTAATCAGGAACCTAACTATGGC.

In the case of this clone: The read stops 3 residues short of the end of the CDR3; the missing end is completed from the germline J gene. The V gene is TRBV5-1, the J gene TRBJ1-2; D is unresolved. V was trimmed by 4 bases and J by 4 bases, leaving 8 bases between them. Germline V lookup: CDR1 SGHRS, CDR2 YFSETQ. CDR3 length equals 12 residues. The CDR3 DNA, read in part, is TGCGCCAGCAGCCAGGAAAGCTATGGC. It is translated as CASSQESYG. The whole CDR3 sequence reads CASSQESYGYTF.

The CDR3 protein is CSAGTRRTDTQYF. The sequenced CDR3 bases are TGCAGTGCTGGGACTCGCCGCACAGATACG. The rearrangement links TRBV20-1 to TRBJ2-3; the D gene is possibly TRBD2 (6 bases). The CDR3 end lies 3 residues beyond the end of the read and is filled in from the germline J gene. V lost 5 bases, J lost 1 base, and 10 bases lay in between. Germline-derived CDR1 and CDR2 are DFQATT and SNEGSKA (reference sequence). This CDR3 is 13 amino acids long.

Of note for this clone: The observed sequence ends 3 residues before the CDR3 terminus, with the missing tail filled in from the germline J gene. The chain has TRBV19 and TRBJ1-2; the match to TRBD1 covers 8 bases. The CDR3 runs to 15 residues. The germline V gene encodes CDR1 LNHDA and CDR2 SQIVND (reference sequence). Incomplete CDR3 DNA: TGTGCCAGTAGTATGGACAGGGAAATTCCGGACGGC. It is translated as CASSMDREIPDG. The entire CDR3 sequence reads CASSMDREIPDGYTF.

CDR3 bases read: TGTGCCAGCAGCCCGGCGCCTAGCGAAAGCTACGAG. Protein: CASSPAPSESYE. The entire CDR3 sequence reads CASSPAPSESYEQYF. The chain employs TRBV5-5 and TRBJ2-7; D is perhaps TRBD2 (6 bases). The CDR3 end falls 3 residues outside the read, so it is completed with the germline J gene. The CDR3 spans 15 residues. In germline, CDR1 is SGHKS, CDR2 YYEKEE (reference sequence). V was cut by 4 bases and J by 3 bases, with 17 bases left in between.

As for this clone: The CDR3 end falls 3 residues outside the read, so it is completed with the germline J gene. The chain employs TRBV7-9 and TRBJ2-1; the match to TRBD2 covers 14 bases. V trimming: 8 bases; J trimming: 9 bases; junction bases outside the gene matches: 6. CDR3 length: 14 residues. Germline V CDR1 and CDR2: SEHNR, FQNEAQ (reference sequence). CDR3 DNA (partial): TGTGCCAGCGGGACTAGCGGGAGTATCGGTGAG. Translated, it gives CASGTSGSIGE. The full CDR3 protein is CASGTSGSIGEQFF. Using reference TRBV7-9 and TRBJ2-1 for the parts outside the CDR3, the full variable domain is DTGVSQNPRHKITKRGQNVTFRCDPISEHNRLYWYRQTLGQGPEFLTYFQNEAQLEKSRLLSDRFSAERPKGSFSTLEIQRTEQGDSAMYLCASGTSGSIGEQFFGPGTRLTVL.

For this clone: Coverage ceases 3 residues before the CDR3 finishes, and the germline J gene fills in the end. The chain carries TRBV29-1 and TRBJ2-3, with 8 bases identical to TRBD1. The CDR3 is made up of 13 amino acids. From germline, CDR1 is SQVTM and CDR2 ANQGSEA. Partial CDR3 DNA: TGCAGCGTGGGGACAGGCCCCAATCAGCCG. Residues: CSVGTGPNQP. The full CDR3 reads CSVGTGPNQPQYF.

With regard to this clone: The CDR3 end lies 3 residues beyond the end of the read and is filled in from the germline J gene. The rearrangement uses TRBV19 and TRBJ1-5; TRBD1 aligns across 7 bases. The CDR3 length is 13 residues. Trimming at V came to 8 bases and at J to 5 bases, leaving 6 bases not matched to a gene. Germline CDR1 LNHDA, CDR2 SQIVND (reference sequence). The CDR3 region is CASQDRTDQPQHF. The sequenced CDR3 bases are TGTGCCAGTCAGGACAGGACTGATCAGCCC.

A note on this clone: The read stops 3 residues short of the end of the CDR3; the missing end is completed from the germline J gene. The chain employs TRBV19 and TRBJ2-1; either TRBD1 or TRBD2 may fit D (6 bases each). V was cut by 2 bases and J by 1 base, with 12 bases left in between. The CDR3 is 16 amino acids. The V gene's germline CDR1 is LNHDA and CDR2 SQIVND (reference sequence). CDR3: CASSISTGRSYNEQFF. The CDR3 bases that were read are TGTGCCAGTAGTATATCAACAGGGAGGTCCTACAATGAG.

On this clone: At one of its ends the junction is not consistent with the germline gene, which may arise from a read error. The read terminates 3 residues ahead of where the CDR3 ends, so the germline J gene completes it. The gene calls are TRBV7-7 and TRBJ2-5, with 9 bases lining up with TRBD1. CDR1 is SSHAT and CDR2 is FNYEAQ in the germline V gene (reference sequence). The CDR3 consists of 14 residues. CDR3 DNA (partial): TGTGCTAGCAGCCTTGACAGGGGGAGTGAGACC. Its translation: CASSLDRGSET. In full, the CDR3 reads CASSLDRGSETQYF.

Note on this clone: The read stops 3 residues short of the end of the CDR3; the missing end is completed from the germline J gene. This chain connects TRBV19 to TRBJ2-1; 7 bases are shared with TRBD2. Losses at the gene ends were 6 bases for V and 5 bases for J; bases not matched to a gene: 10. Germline CDR1 reads LNHDA; CDR2 reads SQIVND (reference sequence). The CDR3 totals 15 residues. Incomplete CDR3 DNA: TGTGCCAGTAGGGCGGCGGGAGTATCGGACAATGAG. Protein sequence: CASRAAGVSDNE. The entire CDR3 protein is CASRAAGVSDNEQFF.

A word on this clone: Read sequence stops 3 residues before the CDR3 end, and the germline J gene provides the missing end. This chain links TRBV2 with TRBJ1-1, with 9 bases matching TRBD1. This CDR3 spans 15 amino acids. Losses at the gene ends were 6 bases for V and 4 bases for J; bases not matched to a gene: 9. Germline CDR1 is SNHLY and CDR2 is FYNNEI. The part of the CDR3 DNA that was read is TGTGCCAGCAGACCTCGACAGGGGGAGAGCACTGAA. It is translated as CASRPRQGESTE. The full CDR3 sequence reads CASRPRQGESTEAFF. The complete variable domain, with remaining parts taken from reference TRBV2 and TRBJ1-1, reads EPEVTQTPSHQVTQMGQEVILRCVPISNHLYFYWYRQILGQKVEFLVSFYNNEISEKSEIFDDQFSVERPDGSNFTLKIRSTKLEDSAMYFCASRPRQGESTEAFFGQGTRLTVV.